What follows are 19 T cell receptor beta chains derived from one specimen sequenced in a study of T cell responses to AZD1222 COVID-19 vaccine. Data came from immunoSEQ multiplex PCR; TCRdb stores just in-frame clones and leaves some out. The data hold some 150,000 clones, with 75% to 95% observed a single time. The material was peripheral blood, obtained on day 0 of AZD1222 vaccination. Every receptor here comes from an adult in good health.

The chain combines TRBV6-5 with TRBJ1-6; the D gene is possibly TRBD1 (6 bases). V was cut by 8 bases and J by 6 bases, with 11 bases left in between. The CDR3 loop spans 13 amino acids. CDR1 is MNHEY, CDR2 SVGAGI, per germline. CDR3: CASVHRVNSPLHF. The CDR3 DNA sequence: TGTGCCAGCGTTCACAGGGTTAATTCACCCCTCCACTTT.

J is TRBJ1-5 and V is TRBV5-5; D gene uncertain. The germline V gene has CDR1 SGHKS and CDR2 YYEKEE (reference sequence). With 0 bases removed from V and 7 bases from J, the gap between germline ends came to 11 bases. The CDR3 consists of 14 residues. The CDR3 protein is CASSLGPNNQPQHF. CDR3 in DNA: TGTGCCAGCAGCTTGGGTCCGAACAACCAGCCCCAGCATTTT.

This rearrangement joins TRBV6-2 or TRBV6-3 to TRBJ2-7; 12 bases match TRBD2. CDR3 length equals 16 residues. With V trimmed by 5 bases and J by 4 bases, 9 bases remained unmatched. Germline loops: CDR1 MNHEY, CDR2 SVGEGT. Here the CDR3 reads CASSHPTSGSRYEQYF. The CDR3 DNA sequence: TGTGCCAGCAGTCATCCGACTAGCGGGAGCAGGTACGAGCAGTACTTC.

CDR3 region: CASSSAGGSSYEQYF. The CDR3 region has the DNA TGTGCCAGCAGCTCAGCGGGAGGGTCCTCCTACGAGCAGTACTTC. The chain couples TRBV9 to TRBJ2-7, with 10 bases matching TRBD2. The junction had 4 bases not matched to a gene; V was cut back by 4 bases and J by 0 bases. In germline, CDR1 is SGDLS, CDR2 YYNGEE. This CDR3 has 15 amino acids.

The V call is TRBV12-3 or TRBV12-4, the J call TRBJ2-7; D is undetermined. Deletions cut 2 bases from V and 4 bases from J, with 3 bases between. The CDR3 runs 11 residues. The CDR3 nucleotides are TGTGCCAGCAGTTTAATATACGAGCAGTACTTC. Translation: CASSLIYEQYF.

This rearrangement joins TRBV3-1 (or the pseudogene TRBV3-2) to TRBJ2-2, with 11 nucleotides matching TRBD2. Trimming removed 1 base from V and 8 bases from J; junction bases left unmatched: 12. Per germline, CDR1 LGHDT and CDR2 YNNKEL (reference sequence). The CDR3 has 18 residues. CDR3 amino acids: CASSQAPVSSGRRGELFF. CDR3 DNA sequence: TGTGCCAGCAGCCAAGCTCCGGTGTCTAGCGGGAGGCGGGGGGAGCTGTTTTTT.

J is TRBJ2-2 and V is TRBV14; D may be TRBD2 (5 bases). Per germline, CDR1 SGHDN and CDR2 FVKESK. The CDR3 is made up of 14 amino acids. The V and J ends lost 0 bases and 6 bases respectively, with 8 bases between them. The CDR3 protein is CASSQDLRAGELFF. The CDR3 DNA reads TGTGCCAGCAGCCAAGATCTGCGGGCCGGGGAGCTGTTTTTT.

The chain uses TRBV28 and TRBJ2-6; D unresolved. Trimming stripped 7 bases from V and 0 bases from J, with 10 bases between. Germline V gene data show CDR1 as MDHEN and CDR2 as SYDVKM. The CDR3 totals 15 residues. The CDR3 loop reads CASTLGNSGANVLTF. The CDR3 DNA sequence: TGTGCCAGCACCCTAGGGAACTCTGGGGCCAACGTCCTGACTTTC.

This clone was picked up one time. The chain employs TRBV5-1 and TRBJ2-2; D is perhaps TRBD1 (5 bases). The CDR3 spans 14 residues. Between the trimmed V and J ends, which lost 5 bases and 2 bases, there was a span of 10 bases. The germline V gene has CDR1 SGHRS and CDR2 YFSETQ. The CDR3 nucleotides are TGCGCCAGCAGAAGTGGACAAAACACCGGGGAGCTGTTTTTT. It yields the protein CASRSGQNTGELFF.

The gene calls are TRBV6-2 or TRBV6-3 and TRBJ1-2; 8 bases are a match to TRBD1. The CDR3 is 15 residues long. V was pared by 4 bases and J by 5 bases, with 9 bases of the junction left unmatched. Germline-derived CDR1 and CDR2 are MNHEY and SVGEGT. CDR3 nucleotide sequence: TGTGCCAGCAGTTTCATTACGGGACAGGATTATGGCTACACCTTC. It translates to CASSFITGQDYGYTF.

The chain carries TRBV6-2 or TRBV6-3 and TRBJ1-6; D gene uncertain. Germline V gene lookup returns CDR1 MNHEY and CDR2 SVGEGT. The CDR3 contains 13 residues. V dropped 6 bases and J dropped 7 bases, with 10 bases sitting between them. The CDR3, as DNA: TGTGCCAGCAGCGGAAGAGAGAATTCACCCCTCCACTTT. Translating gives CASSGRENSPLHF.

The chain links TRBV6-5 to TRBJ2-7; D possibly corresponds to TRBD2 (5 bases). Germline V gives CDR1 MNHEY, CDR2 SVGAGI. Trimming left V 5 bases short and J 3 bases short, with 14 bases between. This CDR3 is 14 amino acids long. The CDR3 DNA sequence: TGTGCCAGCAGTCCCGATTTGGGGAGCTACGAGCAGTACTTC. It translates to CASSPDLGSYEQYF.

The genes are TRBV28 and TRBJ2-7; TRBD2 matches at 9 bases. V was clipped by 2 bases and J by 4 bases; unmatched bases: 6. The CDR3 totals 15 residues. The germline V gene has CDR1 MDHEN and CDR2 SYDVKM. The CDR3 sequence is CASSLGTSSYYEQYF. CDR3 coding DNA: TGTGCCAGCAGTTTAGGGACTAGCTCATATTACGAGCAGTACTTC.

The V gene is TRBV5-1, the J gene TRBJ1-3; TRBD1 matches at 7 bases. The CDR3 has 18 amino acids. Germline V lookup: CDR1 SGHRS, CDR2 YFSETQ. After removal of 0 bases from V and 4 bases from J, the junction contained 13 bases not matched to a gene. Written as DNA, the CDR3 is TGCGCCAGCAGCTTGGTTCGTATGAACAGGGGAACAGGAAACACCATATATTTT. It codes for CASSLVRMNRGTGNTIYF.

CDR3 in DNA: TGTGCCACCAGCAGAGATCGCGGTTACAATGAGCAGTTCTTC. Translation: CATSRDRGYNEQFF. This chain uses TRBV15 with TRBJ2-1; D is unresolved. Trimming removed 0 bases from V and 4 bases from J, with 7 bases in between. The CDR3 consists of 14 residues. Germline-derived CDR1 and CDR2 are LNHNV and YYDKDF (reference sequence).

The gene calls are TRBV5-1 and TRBJ2-1; 16 bases are a match to TRBD2. The CDR3 runs to 18 residues. Germline V lookup: CDR1 SGHRS, CDR2 YFSETQ. The trim removed 4 bases at V and 4 bases at J, leaving 8 bases unmatched. The DNA for the CDR3 is TGCGCCAGCAGCACAGGGACTAGCGGGAGGGCCCGATACAATGAGCAGTTCTTC. Amino acid sequence: CASSTGTSGRARYNEQFF.

This clone turned up a few times. The CDR3 bases are TGTGCCAGCTCACCACGTAGGGACTCTGGAAACACCATATATTTT. Encoded protein: CASSPRRDSGNTIYF. The chain joins TRBV18 to TRBJ1-3, with no clear D. The length of the CDR3 is 15 residues. V was clipped by 1 base and J by 0 bases, with 7 bases between them. Germline CDR1 and CDR2: KGHSH and LQKENI. Together with reference TRBV18 and TRBJ1-3, the CDR3 gives the full variable domain: NAGVMQNPRHLVRRRGQEARLRCSPMKGHSHVYWYRQLPEEGLKFMVYLQKENIIDESGMPKERFSAEFPKEGPSILRIQQVVRGDSAAYFCASSPRRDSGNTIYFGEGSWLTVV.

This rearrangement joins TRBV2 to TRBJ1-5, with D maybe TRBD1 (6 bases). Trimming took off 6 bases at V and 0 bases at J, with 15 bases between the two ends. The germline gives CDR1 SNHLY, CDR2 FYNNEI. The CDR3 spans 16 residues. The CDR3 loop is CASRRTEGISNQPQHF. CDR3 in DNA: TGTGCCAGCAGACGGACAGAGGGGATTAGCAATCAGCCCCAGCATTTT.

V is TRBV7-8 and J is TRBJ1-5; D is perhaps TRBD1 (5 bases). The CDR3 length is 14 residues. The V gene's germline CDR1 is SGHVS and CDR2 FQNEAQ. V lost 2 bases, J lost 4 bases, and 9 bases lay in between. DNA for the CDR3: TGTGCCAGCAGCTTACAGGGTAGGAATCAGCCCCAGCATTTT. As protein: CASSLQGRNQPQHF.